This T cell receptor (beta chain) stems from a study of blood T cell repertoires in COVID-19. Study summary: The United States, Italy and Spain supplied acute and convalescent COVID-19 samples. PBMCs, B-cell-depleted T cells, or T cells were the source of the cDNA or gDNA that made up the material.

TCRdb's table, derived via immunoSEQ multiplex PCR, lists solely in-frame clones and lacks some. The sample consists of approximately 110,000 clones, approximately 80% of them appearing once. This clone was counted only a few times. This CDR3 contains 14 residues. The V end was cut by 3 bases, the J end by 3 bases, with 8 bases between. The germline V gene encodes CDR1 KGHSH and CDR2 LQKENI. The receptor's source is a man aged 70 or older with active or convalescent COVID-19. The specimen sequenced was peripheral blood. V usage is TRBV18 and J usage is TRBJ1-4; D gene uncertain. DNA of the CDR3: TGTGCCAGCTCACCCGGGATATCTAATGAAAAACTGTTTTTT. This translates into CASSPGISNEKLFF. The whole variable domain, remainder taken from reference TRBV18 and TRBJ1-4, is NAGVMQNPRHLVRRRGQEARLRCSPMKGHSHVYWYRQLPEEGLKFMVYLQKENIIDESGMPKERFSAEFPKEGPSILRIQQVVRGDSAAYFCASSPGISNEKLFFGSGTQLSVL.